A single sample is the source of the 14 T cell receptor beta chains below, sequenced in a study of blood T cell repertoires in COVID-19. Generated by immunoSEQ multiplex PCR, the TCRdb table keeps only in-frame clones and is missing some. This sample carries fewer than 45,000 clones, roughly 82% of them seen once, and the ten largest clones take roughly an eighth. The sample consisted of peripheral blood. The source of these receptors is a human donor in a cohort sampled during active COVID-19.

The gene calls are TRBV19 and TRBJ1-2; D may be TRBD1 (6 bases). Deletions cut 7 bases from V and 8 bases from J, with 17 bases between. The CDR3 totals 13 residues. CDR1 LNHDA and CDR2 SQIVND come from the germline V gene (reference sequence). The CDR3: CASTFRGPGGYTF. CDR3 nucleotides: TGTGCCAGTACATTCAGGGGACCGGGCGGCTACACCTTC.

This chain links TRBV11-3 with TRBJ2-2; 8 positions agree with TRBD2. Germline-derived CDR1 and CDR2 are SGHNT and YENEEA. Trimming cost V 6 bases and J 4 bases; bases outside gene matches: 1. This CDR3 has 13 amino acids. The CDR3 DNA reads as TGTGCCAGCAGTCTAGCGGGCACCGGGGAGCTGTTTTTT. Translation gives CASSLAGTGELFF.

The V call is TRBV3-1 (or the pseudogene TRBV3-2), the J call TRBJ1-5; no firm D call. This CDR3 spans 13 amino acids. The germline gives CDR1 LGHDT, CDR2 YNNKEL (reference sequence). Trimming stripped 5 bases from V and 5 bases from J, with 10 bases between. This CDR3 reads CASSKSPDQPQHF. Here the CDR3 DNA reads TGTGCCAGCAGCAAAAGCCCGGATCAGCCCCAGCATTTT.

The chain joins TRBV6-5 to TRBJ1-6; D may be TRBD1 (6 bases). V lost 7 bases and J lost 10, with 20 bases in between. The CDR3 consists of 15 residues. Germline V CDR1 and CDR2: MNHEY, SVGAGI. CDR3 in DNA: TGTGCCAGCACCCTACAGGGCCCGGCGGAATCACCCCTCCACTTT. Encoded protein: CASTLQGPAESPLHF.

Here the CDR3 reads CSVEQGTDTQYF. As DNA, the CDR3 is TGCAGCGTAGAGCAGGGGACAGATACGCAGTATTTT. The J gene is TRBJ2-3, the V gene TRBV29-1, with D tentatively TRBD1 (6 bases). V was cut by 6 bases and J by 3 bases, with 10 bases left in between. CDR3 length: 12 amino acids. CDR1 is SQVTM, CDR2 ANQGSEA, per germline.

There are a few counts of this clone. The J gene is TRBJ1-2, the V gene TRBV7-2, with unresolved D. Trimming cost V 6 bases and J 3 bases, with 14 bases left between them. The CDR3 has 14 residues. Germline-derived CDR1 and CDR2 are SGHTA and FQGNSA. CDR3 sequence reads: CASRDRGFDYGYTF. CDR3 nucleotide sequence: TGTGCCAGCAGGGATCGGGGTTTCGACTATGGCTACACCTTC.

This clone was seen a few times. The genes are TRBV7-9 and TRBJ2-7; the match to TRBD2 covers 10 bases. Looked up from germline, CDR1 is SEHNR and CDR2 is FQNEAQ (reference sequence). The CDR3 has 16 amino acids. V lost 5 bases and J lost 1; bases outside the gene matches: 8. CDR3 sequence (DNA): TGTGCCAGCAGCCGTCTAGCGGGAGTTGTATCCTACGAGCAGTACTTC. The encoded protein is CASSRLAGVVSYEQYF.

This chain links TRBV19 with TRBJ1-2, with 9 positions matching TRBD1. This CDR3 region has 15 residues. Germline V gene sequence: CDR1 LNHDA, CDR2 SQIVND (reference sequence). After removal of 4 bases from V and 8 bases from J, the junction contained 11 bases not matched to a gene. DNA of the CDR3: TGTGCCAGTAGTAGACAGGGGGAAATAAGAGGGGGCTACACCTTC. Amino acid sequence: CASSRQGEIRGGYTF.

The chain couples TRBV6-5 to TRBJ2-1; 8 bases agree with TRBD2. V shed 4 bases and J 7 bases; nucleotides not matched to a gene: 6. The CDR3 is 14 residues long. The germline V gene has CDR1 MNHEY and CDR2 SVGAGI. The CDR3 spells CASSLGTRGNEQFF. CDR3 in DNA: TGTGCCAGCAGTTTAGGGACTAGAGGGAATGAGCAGTTCTTC.

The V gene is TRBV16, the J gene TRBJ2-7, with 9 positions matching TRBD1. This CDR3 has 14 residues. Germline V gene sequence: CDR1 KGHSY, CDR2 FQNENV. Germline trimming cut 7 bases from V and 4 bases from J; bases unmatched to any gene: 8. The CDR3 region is CASIRQGDVYEQYF. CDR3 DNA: TGTGCCAGCATCCGACAGGGGGACGTTTACGAGCAGTACTTC.

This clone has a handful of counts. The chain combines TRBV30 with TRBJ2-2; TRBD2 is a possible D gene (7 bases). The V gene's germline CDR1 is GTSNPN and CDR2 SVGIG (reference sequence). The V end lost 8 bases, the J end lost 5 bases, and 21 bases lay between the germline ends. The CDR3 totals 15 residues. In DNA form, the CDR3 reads TGTGCCAGTTCGGGGGGCGAGTTGGATACCGGGGAGCTGTTTTTT. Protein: CASSGGELDTGELFF. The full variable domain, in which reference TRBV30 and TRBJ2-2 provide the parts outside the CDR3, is SQTIHQWPATLVQPVGSPLSLECTVEGTSNPNLYWYRQAAGRGLQLLFYSVGIGQISSEVPQNLSASRPQDRQFILSSKKLLLSDSGFYLCASSGGELDTGELFFGEGSRLTVL.

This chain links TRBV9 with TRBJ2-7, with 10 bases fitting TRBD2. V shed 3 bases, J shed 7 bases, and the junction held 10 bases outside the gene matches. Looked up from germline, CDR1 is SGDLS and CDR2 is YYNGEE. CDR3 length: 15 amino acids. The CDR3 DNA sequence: TGTGCCAGCAGCGAGGGGCCTAGCGGGAGCCTGGAGCAGTACTTC. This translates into CASSEGPSGSLEQYF.

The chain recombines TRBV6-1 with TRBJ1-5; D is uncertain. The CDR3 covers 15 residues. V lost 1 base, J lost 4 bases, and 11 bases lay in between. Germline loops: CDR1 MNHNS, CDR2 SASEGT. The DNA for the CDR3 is TGTGCCAGCAGTGAAGGGTCGGGTTGGAATCAGCCCCAGCATTTT. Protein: CASSEGSGWNQPQHF.

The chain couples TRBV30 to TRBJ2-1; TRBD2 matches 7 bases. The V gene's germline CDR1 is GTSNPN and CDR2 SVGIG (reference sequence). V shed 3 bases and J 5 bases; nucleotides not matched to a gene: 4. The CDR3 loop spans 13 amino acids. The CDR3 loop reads CAWSLAAHNEQFF. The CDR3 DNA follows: TGTGCCTGGAGCCTAGCGGCCCACAATGAGCAGTTCTTC. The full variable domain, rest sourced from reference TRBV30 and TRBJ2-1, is SQTIHQWPATLVQPVGSPLSLECTVEGTSNPNLYWYRQAAGRGLQLLFYSVGIGQISSEVPQNLSASRPQDRQFILSSKKLLLSDSGFYLCAWSLAAHNEQFFGPGTRLTVL.